This TCR beta chain comes out of a study of naive CD8 T cells in extremely preterm neonates (dated by TCRdb to 2016 to 2017). Regarding the study in general: The abstract gives the adult participants' age range as 25-50 years, whereas the methods give 20-50 years. Sorted naive CD8+ T cells from four age groups (extremely preterm neonates, term neonates, young children and adults) were used in the study to compare TCRbeta CDR3 repertoires. Broader findings and caveats from the paper: Preterm neonates showed significantly lower iChao1 richness than every other age group (p < 0.05) along with an even clone distribution, indicating a less rich repertoire. Compared with the older groups, preterm CDR3s were shorter and closer to germline, carrying fewer N additions and showing less junctional trimming. To track T cell development within individuals, the authors urged prospective longitudinal studies of preterm and term neonates. As limitations, the authors pointed to a small sample size and variable productive template counts among preterm samples. The proportion of shared CDR3 nucleotide sequences was higher in preterm neonates (2.7%) than in term neonates (approximately 0.4%), young children (around 0.03%) and adults (around 0.01%).

Concerning this clone itself: Its binding antigen is unknown. Per-nucleotide qualities are absent, and no much larger clonotype sits a single base away.

TCRbeta CDR3 regions were amplified from genomic DNA by a two-step, bias-controlled multiplex PCR. Primers specific for every TRBV and TRBJ gene segment were used in the multiplex PCR. The immunoSEQ Assay was used to generate the TCRbeta repertoire data. The source study handled its data this way. A relative-frequency ratio and a modified nearest-neighbor algorithm were applied to filter and cluster reads so that closely related sequences were merged. IMGT annotation was followed for the assignment of V, D and J genes to CDR3 sequences. Template counts were quantified against synthetic TCR CDR3 analog sequences and normalized for PCR amplification bias. Only unique productive sequences, that is, in-frame CDR3 sequences lacking stop codons, were included in the analyses. The immunoSEQ Analyzer software was used to compute clonality, defined as 1 minus Pielou's evenness, and iChao1 richness. Statistical tests were run in JMP, with either Student's t-test or a non-parametric test chosen according to Shapiro-Wilk normality results. The table comes from immuneACCESS by way of TCRdb, which keeps in-frame sequences with V and J called. Part of the clones is missing from these tables; in studies checked, under half for an unresolved V gene and the rest for unknown reasons. The D gene and trimming were derived from the DNA, and the V and J assignments and clone size from that table. In all, the sample holds approximately 8,000 clones, and approximately 97% of those were seen once. The ten biggest clones cover around 2.8% of the sample.

The peripheral blood donors were five healthy children aged about 15-56 months who were having elective routine surgery, plus five healthy nonsmoking adults. Healthy nonsmokers aged about 18-55 years, with a median age of approximately 42 years, served as the adult controls. A FACSAria III cell sorter was used to sort live, Annexin V-negative naive CD8+ T cells (CD3+CD8+CD45RA+CCR7+). Between roughly 20,000 and 100,000 naive CD8+ T cells were sorted per sample. Ficoll-Paque density gradient centrifugation of diluted blood was used to isolate mononuclear cells. Before sorting, mononuclear cells were cryopreserved in around 10% DMSO plus 90% FBS and kept long term at -150 degrees C. After thawing, the cells were stained with Annexin V and with antibodies against CD3, CD8, CCR7 and CD45RA. Genomic DNA was extracted from snap-frozen sorted cell pellets with the DNeasy Blood and Tissue Kit. The CDR3 measures 13 amino acids from cysteine to phenylalanine. The DNA shown is the 39-base CDR3, in frame from base 1. CDR1 is given as MNHEY and CDR2 as SMNVEV, both from the germline V gene (reference sequence). V gives up 3 bases and J gives up 2 bases, and the segment between their germline ends measures 8 bases.

This receptor was taken from a human donor in good health. The sequence joins TRBV27 to TRBJ2-7; a weak D assignment points to TRBD1 (5 bases agree). Sequenced: naive CD8+ T cells from blood. The CDR3 has the sequence CASSFDSTYEQYF. The sequence in DNA is TGTGCCAGCAGTTTTGACAGTACCTACGAGCAGTACTTC.